Each of the 21 T cell receptor beta chains below was sequenced from the same sample in a study of cytomegalovirus exposure and HLA in healthy donors. The primer mix had 60 Vbeta and 13 Jbeta primers. Libraries were prepared by immunoSEQ multiplex PCR; TCRdb keeps only in-frame clonotypes and omits some of them. The data hold roughly 190,000 clones, with around 90% observed a single time. The material sequenced was PBMCs. The origin of the receptors is a boy between 2 and 10 years old in good health and CMV-seronegative.

The chain links TRBV9 to TRBJ1-1; 7 positions match TRBD1. This CDR3 is built from 14 residues. CDR1 and CDR2 from the germline V gene are SGDLS and YYNGEE. After removal of 3 bases from V and 4 bases from J, the junction contained 6 bases not matched to a gene. DNA of the CDR3: TGTGCCAGCAGCGAAACAGGGGTGGTCACTGAAGCTTTCTTT. Protein: CASSETGVVTEAFF.

The chain is built from TRBV19 and TRBJ2-7; the match to TRBD2 covers 8 bases. The CDR3 runs 17 residues. Germline CDR1 and CDR2: LNHDA and SQIVND (reference sequence). J lost 1 base, V lost 4 bases, and 12 bases had no gene match. The CDR3 DNA reads as TGTGCCAGTAGTAAGCTCGCTAGCGGGTCTTCTTCCTACGAGCAGTACTTC. Amino acid sequence: CASSKLASGSSSYEQYF.

J is TRBJ1-5 and V is TRBV5-4; 7 nucleotides agree with TRBD1. The CDR3 covers 13 residues. Germline assignment: CDR1 SGHNT and CDR2 YYREEE (reference sequence). After removal of 4 bases from V and 9 bases from J, the junction contained 7 bases not matched to a gene. CDR3 in DNA: TGTGCCAGCAGCCCGGACAGGCAACTGCCCCAGCATTTT. Its protein is CASSPDRQLPQHF.

This clone was seen a single time. The rearrangement uses TRBV5-1 and TRBJ1-4, with D perhaps TRBD1 (5 bases). In germline, CDR1 is SGHRS, CDR2 YFSETQ. Trimming shortened V by 3 bases and J by 8 bases, and 20 bases separated the two germline ends. The CDR3 runs to 16 residues. This CDR3 reads CASSSGVGVLEEKLFF. The CDR3, as DNA: TGCGCCAGCAGCTCGGGGGTGGGGGTGCTCGAAGAAAAACTGTTTTTT. Together with reference TRBV5-1 and TRBJ1-4, the CDR3 gives the full variable domain: KAGVTQTPRYLIKTRGQQVTLSCSPISGHRSVSWYQQTPGQGLQFLFEYFSETQRNKGNFPGRFSGRQFSNSRSEMNVSTLELGDSALYLCASSSGVGVLEEKLFFGSGTQLSVL.

This clone was counted ten times or more. The chain couples TRBV7-2 to TRBJ2-7; TRBD2 agrees at 9 bases. Germline CDR1 SGHTA, CDR2 FQGNSA. CDR3 length: 14 residues. J lost 6 bases, V lost 0 bases, and 3 bases had no gene match. The CDR3 DNA reads TGTGCCAGCAGCTTAGCATTGCGGGGGGGCGAGCAGTACTTC. It is translated as CASSLALRGGEQYF.

CDR3 sequence reads: CAIRGGASGSLAGEQFF. The CDR3 nucleotides are TGTGCCATCAGAGGGGGGGCTAGCGGGAGCTTGGCGGGTGAGCAGTTCTTC. V is TRBV10-3 and J is TRBJ2-1, with 10 bases matching TRBD2. Germline CDR1 and CDR2: ENHRY and SYGVKD. There are 17 residues in the CDR3. V trimming: 6 bases; J trimming: 9 bases; junction bases outside the gene matches: 17.

This chain joins TRBV6-1 and TRBJ2-1, with D possibly matching TRBD2 (6 bases). The CDR3 is 16 amino acids. Germline V gene data show CDR1 as MNHNS and CDR2 as SASEGT. V was trimmed by 4 bases and J by 0 bases, leaving 13 bases between them. In nucleotides, the CDR3 is TGTGCCAGCAGTGGGAGGGCGGGAAGCTCCTACAATGAGCAGTTCTTC. Its translation is CASSGRAGSSYNEQFF.

This rearrangement joins TRBV5-4 to TRBJ1-1; D gene unclear. CDR1 is SGHNT, CDR2 YYREEE, per germline (reference sequence). This CDR3 spans 12 amino acids. V was trimmed by 2 bases and J by 4 bases, leaving 6 bases between them. CDR3 loop: CASSFEGTEAFF. The CDR3 region has the DNA TGTGCCAGCAGCTTCGAGGGCACTGAAGCTTTCTTT.

The chain recombines TRBV10-3 with TRBJ2-3; D is ambiguous. Germline V lookup: CDR1 ENHRY, CDR2 SYGVKD. The CDR3 has 14 residues. The germline V and J ends were trimmed by 1 base and 1 base, with 6 bases remaining between them. The CDR3 coding sequence is TGTGCCATCAGTGAGTTAGTAGGCACAGATACGCAGTATTTT. Translated, it gives CAISELVGTDTQYF.

This clone was observed once. V gene TRBV5-1 combines with J gene TRBJ2-6; tentatively, D is TRBD2 (6 bases). Between the trimmed V and J ends, which lost 1 base and 0 bases, there was a span of 17 bases. Per the germline V gene, CDR1 is SGHRS and CDR2 is YFSETQ. CDR3 length: 19 amino acids. CDR3 coding DNA: TGCGCCAGCAGCTTGCCCAGGGAGGCCAACAGCTCTGGGGCCAACGTCCTGACTTTC. It is translated as CASSLPREANSSGANVLTF.

CDR3 sequence (DNA): TGTGCCAGCAGCTCGCATCTTGGGACAGGGGTTAGCACAGATACGCAGTATTTT. Residues: CASSSHLGTGVSTDTQYF. This chain connects TRBV7-9 to TRBJ2-3, with 10 bases identical to TRBD1. The CDR3 has 18 amino acids. With V trimmed by 4 bases and J by 0 bases, 10 bases remained unmatched. Germline V gene lookup returns CDR1 SEHNR and CDR2 FQNEAQ (reference sequence).

The chain has TRBV10-1 and TRBJ2-2; possibly TRBD1 for D (6 bases). In germline, CDR1 is WNHNN, CDR2 SYGVQD (reference sequence). V was clipped by 10 bases and J by 5 bases, with 17 bases between them. This CDR3 has 14 residues. The DNA of the CDR3 is TGCGCCACCCAACGGGACATGGGAACCGGGGAGCTGTTTTTT. This gives the protein CATQRDMGTGELFF.

Notes on this clone: Mismatch with germline at one junction end may stem from a read error. The gene calls are TRBV7-9 and TRBJ1-5, with a tentative D call TRBD1 (5 bases). The CDR3 totals 12 residues. CDR1 and CDR2 (germline): SEHNR, FQNEAQ (reference sequence). Here the CDR3 reads CSSSSTGRPQHF. CDR3 DNA: TGTTCCAGCAGTTCTACAGGTCGGCCCCAGCATTTT.

This clone was seen a handful of times. The chain couples TRBV28 to TRBJ2-7, with a possible D match to TRBD1 (6 bases). V lost 4 bases to trimming and J lost 6 bases, with 10 bases between them. The CDR3 contains 12 residues. CDR1 and CDR2 (germline): MDHEN, SYDVKM. For the CDR3, the DNA is TGTGCCAGCAGTTCGTCAGGGGTCGAGCAGTACTTC. Translating gives CASSSSGVEQYF.

The chain joins TRBV5-6 to TRBJ1-1; possibly TRBD1 for D (6 bases). V dropped 4 bases and J dropped 10 bases, with 17 bases sitting between them. The CDR3 length is 13 residues. Germline assignment: CDR1 SGHDT and CDR2 YYEEEE. CDR3 coding DNA: TGTGCCAGCAGCACGACCGGGACAAGGGGAGCTTTCTTT. Its translation is CASSTTGTRGAFF.

This clone was seen more than once but under ten times. J is TRBJ1-4 and V is TRBV5-6, with a weak D call TRBD1 (5 bases). Trimming took 0 bases from V and 8 from J, leaving 8 bases between them. The CDR3 is 13 residues long. Germline-derived CDR1 and CDR2 are SGHDT and YYEEEE. The CDR3 coding sequence is TGTGCCAGCAGCTTGGTAGGGGCGGAAAAACTGTTTTTT. This translates into CASSLVGAEKLFF.

The chain employs TRBV12-5 and TRBJ2-1; TRBD2 might be the D (5 bases). The CDR3 contains 16 residues. V was pared by 1 base and J by 6 bases, with 16 bases between. The germline V gene has CDR1 LGHNT and CDR2 FRNRAP. CDR3 sequence reads: CASGLGPSPDPNEQFF. The CDR3 nucleotides are TGTGCTAGTGGTTTGGGTCCTAGCCCCGATCCCAATGAGCAGTTCTTC.

This chain links TRBV7-8 with TRBJ2-3; D might be TRBD2 (6 bases). V was clipped by 2 bases and J by 8 bases, with 14 bases between them. The CDR3 covers 14 residues. The germline gives CDR1 SGHVS, CDR2 FQNEAQ. The CDR3 sequence is CASSLLVREATQYF. The DNA of the CDR3 is TGTGCCAGCAGCTTATTGGTGAGGGAGGCTACGCAGTATTTT.

This clone turned up a few times. Other nucleotide sequences from this sample produce the same CDR3. The V gene is TRBV15, the J gene TRBJ1-2; tentative D call: TRBD1 (6 bases). Trimming pared 1 base from V and 6 bases from J, leaving 15 bases between. Germline V lookup: CDR1 LNHNV, CDR2 YYDKDF (reference sequence). The CDR3 has 15 amino acids. Here the CDR3 DNA reads TGTGCCACCAGCAGAGTCGGGGGGCAGGAGGATGGCTACACCTTC. Its translation is CATSRVGGQEDGYTF.

The chain uses TRBV9 and TRBJ2-3, with a weak D call TRBD2 (7 bases). Germline CDR1 SGDLS, CDR2 YYNGEE. The V end lost 6 bases, the J end lost 2 bases, and 16 bases lay between the germline ends. This CDR3 is 15 amino acids long. CDR3 sequence: CASNLGGGATDTQYF. CDR3 in DNA: TGTGCCAGCAATCTGGGAGGGGGGGCCACAGATACGCAGTATTTT.

The gene calls are TRBV28 and TRBJ1-5; the D is unclear. V lost 3 bases and J 1 base, leaving 19 bases between the germline ends. CDR3 size: 18 residues. Looked up from germline, CDR1 is MDHEN and CDR2 is SYDVKM. The CDR3 DNA reads as TGTGCCAGCAGTTTTTATCAAGGAGGGCGTTCCAGCAATCAGCCCCAGCATTTT. Translating gives CASSFYQGGRSSNQPQHF. Looking up the rest from reference TRBV28 and TRBJ1-5 gives the full variable domain: DVKVTQSSRYLVKRTGEKVFLECVQDMDHENMFWYRQDPGLGLRLIYFSYDVKMKEKGDIPEGYSVSREKKERFSLILESASTNQTSMYLCASSFYQGGRSSNQPQHFGDGTRLSIL.